The 27 T cell receptor beta chains listed next were all sequenced from one sample in a study of T cell repertoires in cytomegalovirus infection. Using its own MiXCR run on the reads, TCRdb lists one record per CDR3 protein. The sample shows some 350,000 distinct CDR3 sequences, about 29% of them seen only once. What these receptors recognize is not known. Sequencing used cultured PBMCs, obtained from culture after CMV antigen stimulation. Receptors originate from a human donor in good health (CMV status not recorded). Some clones in this sample may be carry-over from other donors' samples.

Ten or more counts support this clonotype. The chain couples TRBV7-3 to TRBJ1-1; D is unclear. The V gene lost 1 base and the J gene lost 1 base, with 10 bases spanning the gap. The CDR3 is 15 residues long. The V gene's germline CDR1 is SGHTA and CDR2 FQGTGA. The CDR3 DNA is TGTGCCAGCAGCTTAAATCCCGGTCAGAACACTGAAGCTTTCTTT. Its translation is CASSLNPGQNTEAFF.

The gene calls are TRBV9 and TRBJ2-1; no definite D call. Germline loops: CDR1 SGDLS, CDR2 YYNGEE. The CDR3 runs 15 residues. The V gene lost 0 bases and the J gene lost 6 bases, with 13 bases spanning the gap. The CDR3: CASSVESSYINEQFF. CDR3 coding DNA: TGTGCCAGCAGCGTAGAGTCTTCTTATATCAATGAGCAGTTCTTC.

The chain carries TRBV14 and TRBJ2-1; 9 positions match TRBD2. The J segment lost 6 bases and the V segment lost 5 bases, leaving 14 bases of the junction unmatched. CDR1 SGHDN and CDR2 FVKESK come from the germline V gene. The CDR3 has 17 amino acids. The CDR3 loop reads CASSSHPGTSTINEQFF. In DNA, the CDR3 is TGTGCCAGCAGCTCGCACCCCGGGACTAGCACTATCAATGAGCAGTTCTTC.

In this sample, this clonotype turned up a few times. J is TRBJ2-1 and V is TRBV12-3 or TRBV12-4, with D perhaps matching TRBD2 (5 bases). Trimming cost V 1 base and J 4 bases, with 11 bases left between them. CDR3 length: 15 amino acids. DNA of the CDR3: TGTGCCAGCAGTTTAGGAGGGAACGTTTACAATGAGCAGTTCTTC. Amino acids: CASSLGGNVYNEQFF.

The chain uses TRBV28 and TRBJ2-7, with no clear D. The CDR3 is 12 residues long. V lost 6 bases, J lost 2 bases, and 8 bases lay in between. Germline-derived CDR1 and CDR2 are MDHEN and SYDVKM. CDR3 residues: CASSRATYEQYF. CDR3 nucleotides: TGTGCCAGCAGCCGGGCCACCTACGAGCAGTACTTC.

This clonotype was seen a few times. This chain uses TRBV14 with TRBJ2-1; 7 positions agree with TRBD1. The CDR3 covers 13 residues. CDR1 and CDR2 (germline): SGHDN, FVKESK. V dropped 4 bases and J dropped 8; count of bases not matched to a gene: 5. In DNA form, the CDR3 reads TGTGCCAGCAGCCGGCTAGGGACAGATGAGCAGTTCTTC. Translated: CASSRLGTDEQFF.

CDR3 sequence reads: CASSYYSGLSGEQYF. The CDR3, as DNA: TGTGCCAGCAGTTACTATAGCGGACTGAGCGGGGAGCAGTACTTC. The chain couples TRBV6-5 to TRBJ2-7, with D tentatively TRBD2 (6 bases). The CDR3 spans 15 residues. Deletions cut 1 base from V and 7 bases from J, with 17 bases between. Germline V lookup: CDR1 MNHEY, CDR2 SVGAGI.

The CDR3 DNA reads as TGTGCCAGCAGCCCCCGGGGCGGAGGGGTAAGAGATACGCAGTATTTT. It codes for CASSPRGGGVRDTQYF. V is TRBV7-3 and J is TRBJ2-3; D perhaps matches TRBD2 (6 bases). V gave up 5 bases and J gave up 5 bases, with 20 bases separating them. The V gene's germline CDR1 is SGHTA and CDR2 FQGTGA. This CDR3 is 16 amino acids long.

The rearrangement links TRBV4-1 to TRBJ1-2; 9 bases match TRBD1. In germline, CDR1 is MGHRA, CDR2 YSYEKL. The CDR3 contains 16 residues. V lost 4 bases and J lost 1; bases outside the gene matches: 7. In DNA, the CDR3 is TGCGCCAGCAGCCCTATGGCGACAGGGGGTAACTATGGCTACACCTTC. It encodes CASSPMATGGNYGYTF.

This chain links TRBV12-3 or TRBV12-4 with TRBJ1-5, with unresolved D. There are 13 residues in the CDR3. V lost 1 base and J 6 bases, leaving 7 bases between the germline ends. The CDR3 DNA is TGTGCCAGCAGTTTAGGGTCCGCTCAGCCCCAGCATTTT. Its translation is CASSLGSAQPQHF.

This chain uses TRBV19 with TRBJ2-1; 9 nucleotides align to TRBD1. CDR1 is LNHDA, CDR2 SQIVND, per germline (reference sequence). The CDR3 sequence is 15 residues long. V gave up 6 bases and J gave up 2 bases; unmatched junction bases: 5. The DNA for the CDR3 is TGTGCCAGTAGCCGGGACAGGGAGACCTACAATGAGCAGTTCTTC. As protein: CASSRDRETYNEQFF.

This clonotype occurred a few times. This rearrangement joins TRBV18 to TRBJ2-7; TRBD1 matches 8 bases. CDR3 length equals 15 residues. V lost 2 bases to trimming and J lost 2 bases; unmatched junction nucleotides: 5. Looked up from germline, CDR1 is KGHSH and CDR2 is LQKENI. This chain's CDR3 is CASSPGTGSTYEQYF. The CDR3 DNA is TGTGCCAGCTCACCAGGGACAGGCTCTACCTACGAGCAGTACTTC.

This clonotype was recorded a few times. The V call is TRBV4-2, the J call TRBJ1-1, with no clear D. The CDR3 is 15 residues long. V shed 6 bases and J shed 4 bases, with 18 bases lying between them. Germline V gene lookup returns CDR1 LGHNA and CDR2 YNFKEQ. The CDR3 nucleotides are TGTGCCAGCAGGTCCCCAAGCTATATCGGCACTGAAGCTTTCTTT. Translated: CASRSPSYIGTEAFF.

This clonotype was seen more than once but under ten times. The chain combines TRBV19 with TRBJ2-2, with unresolved D. CDR1 LNHDA and CDR2 SQIVND come from the germline V gene (reference sequence). The CDR3 has 15 residues. V was trimmed by 8 bases and J by 0 bases, leaving 13 bases between them. The CDR3, as DNA: TGTGCCAGTGTGTCAGCTTCCGCGAACACCGGGGAGCTGTTTTTT. Protein product: CASVSASANTGELFF.

This clonotype came up a few times. This chain links TRBV28 with TRBJ1-2, with D maybe TRBD1 (6 bases). The length of the CDR3 is 16 residues. V was pared by 6 bases and J by 2 bases, with 19 bases between. Germline V lookup: CDR1 MDHEN, CDR2 SYDVKM. CDR3 sequence: CASSLGVTGPNYGYTF. The CDR3 DNA follows: TGTGCCAGCAGCCTGGGAGTGACAGGCCCCAACTATGGCTACACCTTC.

This clonotype has more than one count but fewer than ten. The rearrangement uses TRBV19 and TRBJ1-1, with D perhaps matching TRBD1 (6 bases). Trimming removed 1 base from V and 7 bases from J, with 10 bases in between. CDR1 is LNHDA, CDR2 SQIVND, per germline (reference sequence). The CDR3 has 13 amino acids. CDR3 DNA: TGTGCCAGTAGTATAGGGGGGCTCGGTGAAGCTTTCTTT. This sequence encodes CASSIGGLGEAFF. Looking up the rest from reference TRBV19 and TRBJ1-1 gives the full variable domain: DGGITQSPKYLFRKEGQNVTLSCEQNLNHDAMYWYRQDPGQGLRLIYYSQIVNDFQKGDIAEGYSVSREKKESFPLTVTSAQKNPTAFYLCASSIGGLGEAFFGQGTRLTVV.

This clonotype was picked up a small number of times. This chain joins TRBV20-1 and TRBJ2-5, with TRBD2 matching 9 bases. The CDR3 consists of 12 residues. Germline CDR1 and CDR2: DFQATT and SNEGSKA (reference sequence). CDR3 coding DNA: TGCAGCCTGACTAGCGGCCAAGAGACCCAGTACTTC. It encodes CSLTSGQETQYF.

This clonotype was seen just once. The V call is TRBV20-1, the J call TRBJ2-7; tentatively, D is TRBD1 (6 bases). V was cut by 5 bases and J by 0 bases, with 17 bases left in between. Germline V gives CDR1 DFQATT, CDR2 SNEGSKA (reference sequence). This CDR3 is 15 amino acids long. This chain's CDR3 is CSAPKRTEPSYEQYF. In nucleotides, the CDR3 is TGCAGTGCTCCTAAAAGGACAGAGCCCTCCTACGAGCAGTACTTC.

In its sample, this clonotype was seen a few times. V usage is TRBV24-1 and J usage is TRBJ1-2, with D unresolved. Germline CDR1 and CDR2: KGHDR and SFDVKD. Deletions cut 1 base from V and 8 bases from J, with 7 bases between. This CDR3 is 12 amino acids long. The CDR3 DNA reads TGTGCCACCAGTGATTTTGCGACAGGCTACACCTTC. Its protein is CATSDFATGYTF.

Ten or more counts support this clonotype. This sequence joins TRBV12-3 or TRBV12-4 and TRBJ2-5; TRBD2 aligns across 13 bases. The V gene end was trimmed by 5 bases and the J gene end by 4 bases; junction bases not matched to a gene: 7. The CDR3 runs 16 residues. Here the CDR3 DNA reads TGTGCCAGCAGTCCTGGGGGACTAGCGGGAAGAGAGACCCAGTACTTC. Encoded protein: CASSPGGLAGRETQYF.

This clonotype showed up just a few times. The rearrangement uses TRBV5-4 and TRBJ2-3; 12 positions match TRBD2. The CDR3 sequence is 15 residues long. CDR1 and CDR2 from the germline V gene are SGHNT and YYREEE (reference sequence). V trimming: 6 bases; J trimming: 3 bases; junction bases outside the gene matches: 5. Here the CDR3 DNA reads TGTGCCAGCAAGACTAGCGGGGGAATGACAGATACGCAGTATTTT. It yields the protein CASKTSGGMTDTQYF.

The CDR3 DNA sequence: TGCAGTGCTAGTCGCTGGGACACTGAAGCTTTCTTT. Translated, it gives CSASRWDTEAFF. The chain employs TRBV20-1 and TRBJ1-1; D not resolved. Germline assignment: CDR1 DFQATT and CDR2 SNEGSKA (reference sequence). Trimming left V 3 bases short and J 3 bases short, with 8 bases between. The CDR3 covers 12 residues.

This clonotype was found a few times. V and J are TRBV12-5 and TRBJ1-5, with no clear D. This CDR3 has 12 residues. Germline V gene data show CDR1 as LGHNT and CDR2 as FRNRAP. Trimming removed 9 bases at V and 2 bases at J, with 8 bases between. CDR3 amino acids: CASRMGNQPQHF. Written as DNA, the CDR3 is TGTGCTAGCCGAATGGGCAATCAGCCCCAGCATTTT.

This clonotype was observed at least ten times. The genes are TRBV2 and TRBJ2-7; 9 bases fit TRBD2. Germline CDR1 is SNHLY and CDR2 is FYNNEI. CDR3 length: 14 amino acids. V dropped 3 bases and J dropped 6; count of bases not matched to a gene: 6. This CDR3 reads CASSDGGRGGEQYF. The CDR3, as DNA: TGTGCCAGCAGTGATGGCGGGAGGGGAGGCGAGCAGTACTTC.

This clonotype came up a few times. The gene calls are TRBV28 and TRBJ2-7; D assignment may be TRBD1 or TRBD2 (5 bases each). Germline V gives CDR1 MDHEN, CDR2 SYDVKM. The CDR3 covers 17 residues. The V end was cut by 7 bases, the J end by 3 bases, with 25 bases between. This CDR3 reads CASNPPEGQGRGYEQYF. The CDR3 bases are TGTGCCAGCAATCCGCCAGAGGGGCAGGGTAGGGGCTACGAGCAGTACTTC.

This clonotype was observed a handful of times. V usage is TRBV20-1 and J usage is TRBJ2-3; TRBD2 matches 11 bases. V shed 6 bases, J shed 4 bases, and the junction held 9 bases outside the gene matches. The length of the CDR3 is 15 residues. The germline CDR1 and CDR2 sequences are DFQATT and SNEGSKA (reference sequence). CDR3 sequence reads: CSAHRTSGLSDTQYF. The CDR3 nucleotides are TGCAGTGCGCACCGGACTAGCGGGTTATCAGATACGCAGTATTTT.

There are a few counts of this clonotype. V and J are TRBV7-3 and TRBJ2-1; D is ambiguous. The V end was cut by 2 bases, the J end by 3 bases, with 11 bases between. The CDR3 extends over 15 amino acids. CDR1 SGHTA and CDR2 FQGTGA come from the germline V gene. CDR3 protein: CASSLQSAGYNEQFF. CDR3 sequence (DNA): TGTGCCAGCAGCTTACAATCGGCAGGCTACAATGAGCAGTTCTTC. The entire variable domain, with the rest obtained from reference TRBV7-3 and TRBJ2-1, is as follows: GAGVSQTPSNKVTEKGKYVELRCDPISGHTALYWYRQSLGQGPEFLIYFQGTGAADDSGLPNDRFFAVRPEGSVSTLKIQRTERGDSAVYLCASSLQSAGYNEQFFGPGTRLTVL.